The 8 T cell receptor beta chains below all came from one sample that was sequenced in a study of graft-versus-host responses after intestinal transplantation. Produced via immunoSEQ multiplex PCR; TCRdb's table is partial and in-frame only. The sample holds some 66,000 clones, around 90% seen once. Intraepithelial and lamina propria lymphocytes were freed from processed graft tissue. The sample here was ileum tissue, taken around 350 days after transplant. These receptors all stem from a human patient who received an intestinal transplant, so some T cells may come from the graft donor.

This chain uses TRBV29-1 with TRBJ2-3, with TRBD2 matching 8 bases. The CDR3 is 15 amino acids. Germline CDR1 is SQVTM and CDR2 is ANQGSEA. The J segment lost 4 bases and the V segment lost 5 bases, leaving 11 bases of the junction unmatched. CDR3 residues: CSVRGGRENPDTQYF. DNA of the CDR3: TGCAGCGTTCGCGGGGGGCGGGAGAATCCAGATACGCAGTATTTT.

In its sample, this clone was seen once. This chain uses TRBV7-5 with TRBJ2-3; the listed D gene, TRBD2, was not tested against the DNA. TRBV7-5 constitutes a pseudogene. The CDR3 loop spans 15 amino acids. CDR3 coding DNA: TGTGTCAGAAGCTTAGCGGGGGGGGGCACAGATACGCAGTATTTT. Its translation: CVRSLAGGGTDTQYF.

This clone came up a few times. The V call is TRBV13, the J call TRBJ2-7; possibly TRBD1 for D (6 bases). The germline gives CDR1 PRHDT, CDR2 FYEKMQ (reference sequence). The CDR3 covers 12 residues. Trimming left V 5 bases short and J 9 bases short, with 14 bases between. The CDR3 reads CASSTPGDGQYF. The CDR3 DNA reads as TGTGCCAGCAGCACCCCAGGGGACGGGCAGTACTTC.

The rearrangement uses TRBV29-1 and TRBJ1-6; D is perhaps TRBD1 (6 bases). This CDR3 spans 16 amino acids. Looked up from germline, CDR1 is SQVTM and CDR2 is ANQGSEA. The V and J ends lost 1 base and 5 bases respectively, with 15 bases between them. The DNA for the CDR3 is TGCAGCGTTGAAGGGAAGGACAGCCAGAATAATTCACCCCTCCACTTT. Protein: CSVEGKDSQNNSPLHF.

This clone occurred once. The CDR3 loop reads CASGMKRGPPTEAFF. In DNA form, the CDR3 reads TGCGCCAGCGGAATGAAACGAGGGCCTCCCACTGAAGCTTTCTTT. V and J are TRBV4-1 and TRBJ1-1; D remains ambiguous. The CDR3 has 15 amino acids. Trimming took 8 bases from V and 4 from J, leaving 20 bases between them. Germline V lookup: CDR1 MGHRA, CDR2 YSYEKL.

The chain links TRBV7-2 to TRBJ2-1; TRBD2 is a possible D gene (6 bases). CDR1 SGHTA and CDR2 FQGNSA come from the germline V gene. The CDR3 has 15 residues. Trimming shortened V by 5 bases and J by 0 bases, and 11 bases separated the two germline ends. Here the CDR3 reads CASSRGTSSYNEQFF. CDR3 DNA sequence: TGTGCCAGCAGCCGGGGGACCAGCTCCTACAATGAGCAGTTCTTC.

V usage is TRBV5-1 and J usage is TRBJ1-2; D might be TRBD1 (5 bases). This CDR3 spans 17 amino acids. Germline V gene sequence: CDR1 SGHRS, CDR2 YFSETQ. The V gene lost 0 bases and the J gene lost 2 bases, with 17 bases spanning the gap. CDR3 amino acids: CASSLAGHDLGNYGYTF. Here the CDR3 DNA reads TGCGCCAGCAGCTTGGCAGGACACGACCTGGGGAACTATGGCTACACCTTC.

The V and J genes are TRBV2 and TRBJ2-7; possible D gene TRBD1, 6 bases. The CDR3 runs 15 residues. The germline V gene encodes CDR1 SNHLY and CDR2 FYNNEI. V gave up 5 bases and J gave up 1 base, with 15 bases separating them. The CDR3 spells CASSQQLQGSYEQYF. For the CDR3, the DNA is TGTGCCAGCAGTCAGCAACTACAGGGATCCTACGAGCAGTACTTC.